This T cell receptor (beta chain) was profiled in a study of T cell responses to AZD1222 COVID-19 vaccine. Study-wide results and limits: Every sample of the repertoires postdated the peak T cell response. Donors were largely white British and mainly female; clonal diversity was possibly underestimated. The CD4 TCRs associated with vaccination extended across spike and predominated at 160-218 and 743-854.

The V gene lost 0 bases and the J gene lost 7 bases, with 6 bases spanning the gap. Germline lookup yields CDR1 SGHDT and CDR2 YYEEEE. The CDR3 loop spans 12 amino acids. This clone showed up just a few times. Its specificity is not known. The protocol was immunoSEQ multiplex PCR, while the TCRdb copy is restricted to in-frame clones and leaves out a portion. Of over 45,000 clones in the sample, approximately 88% were seen once. The sequencing used peripheral blood, collected on day 0 of AZD1222 vaccination. The TCR was taken from an adult in good health. This chain connects TRBV5-6 to TRBJ2-3; a weak D match, TRBD2 (5 bases). CDR3: CASSLVGNTQYF. The CDR3, as DNA: TGTGCCAGCAGCTTGGTCGGGAATACGCAGTATTTT.